One and the same sample provided the 30 T cell receptor beta chains below, sequenced in a study of cytomegalovirus exposure and HLA in healthy donors. In the PCR, 60 Vbeta and 13 Jbeta primers were used. The table came from immunoSEQ multiplex PCR; TCRdb's copy has only in-frame clones and leaves some out. The top ten clones hold roughly 1.8% of a sample with about 140,000 clones, around 78% of them seen once. What was sequenced was PBMCs. All receptors come from a female donor in good health and CMV-seropositive.

This clone was seen more than once but under ten times. This chain connects TRBV27 to TRBJ2-1, with D tentatively TRBD2 (6 bases). This CDR3 has 14 amino acids. V was clipped by 4 bases and J by 6 bases, with 13 bases between them. CDR1 and CDR2 from the germline V gene are MNHEY and SMNVEV (reference sequence). The DNA of the CDR3 is TGTGCCAGCAGTTACGGGACTGGTTTCAATGAGCAGTTCTTC. Residues: CASSYGTGFNEQFF.

The chain uses TRBV18 and TRBJ2-5; 7 bases line up with TRBD1. J was trimmed by 4 bases and V by 2 bases; bases with no gene match: 4. CDR1 is KGHSH and CDR2 is LQKENI in the germline V gene. CDR3 length: 14 residues. DNA of the CDR3: TGTGCCAGCTCACCAAAGGGGGCCGGAGAGACCCAGTACTTC. Its protein product is CASSPKGAGETQYF.

V and J are TRBV6-1 and TRBJ1-1; D is unresolved. Germline CDR1 reads MNHNS; CDR2 reads SASEGT. V dropped 2 bases and J dropped 6 bases, with 16 bases sitting between them. CDR3 size: 15 residues. CDR3 residues: CASSERAPHGSEAFF. The CDR3, as DNA: TGTGCCAGCAGTGAACGAGCTCCCCATGGTTCTGAAGCTTTCTTT.

The V gene is TRBV5-4, the J gene TRBJ2-2, with 12 bases that match TRBD1. The CDR3 contains 16 residues. Germline trimming cut 4 bases from V and 6 bases from J; bases unmatched to any gene: 7. The germline gives CDR1 SGHNT, CDR2 YYREEE (reference sequence). The chain's CDR3 is CASSPGGTGGPGELFF. CDR3 bases: TGTGCCAGCAGCCCGGGAGGGACAGGGGGCCCCGGGGAGCTGTTTTTT.

CDR3 bases: TGCGCCAGCAGCCGTCTAACCGGGACAGAAAACATTCAGTACTTC. Protein sequence: CASSRLTGTENIQYF. This chain uses TRBV4-1 with TRBJ2-4, with 7 nucleotides matching TRBD1. CDR1 is MGHRA and CDR2 is YSYEKL in the germline V gene. The trim removed 4 bases at V and 5 bases at J, leaving 8 bases unmatched. The CDR3 sequence is 15 residues long.

This chain joins TRBV27 and TRBJ2-5; TRBD2 aligns across 8 bases. V was clipped by 0 bases and J by 5 bases; unmatched bases: 2. The CDR3 has 14 amino acids. In germline, CDR1 is MNHEY, CDR2 SMNVEV (reference sequence). The CDR3 loop reads CASSLSLAGETQYF. CDR3 in DNA: TGTGCCAGCAGTTTATCTTTAGCGGGGGAGACCCAGTACTTC.

The table lists this clone with a few counts. The chain links TRBV19 to TRBJ2-1; 8 nucleotides agree with TRBD2. CDR1 LNHDA and CDR2 SQIVND come from the germline V gene (reference sequence). Unmatched junction bases numbered 10, after V lost 5 bases and J lost 7 bases. The CDR3 has 15 amino acids. This CDR3 is CASSPGLVASNEQFF. DNA of the CDR3: TGTGCCAGTAGTCCGGGACTAGTTGCTTCGAATGAGCAGTTCTTC.

The chain is built from TRBV29-1 and TRBJ1-2; tentatively, D is TRBD1 (6 bases). The CDR3 sequence is 12 residues long. Trimming cost V 7 bases and J 1 base, with 10 bases left between them. Per the germline V gene, CDR1 is SQVTM and CDR2 is ANQGSEA. CDR3 bases: TGCAGCGCCCGGACAGATAACTATGGCTACACCTTC. Translated: CSARTDNYGYTF.

The J gene is TRBJ2-2, the V gene TRBV27, with TRBD1 matching 9 bases. The CDR3 is 16 amino acids. CDR1 is MNHEY and CDR2 is SMNVEV in the germline V gene (reference sequence). Trimming removed 6 bases from V and 2 bases from J; junction bases left unmatched: 7. This CDR3 is CASRTLTGGNTGELFF. CDR3 DNA sequence: TGTGCCAGCAGGACTCTGACAGGGGGAAACACCGGGGAGCTGTTTTTT.

V is TRBV6-1 and J is TRBJ2-7, with a possible D match to TRBD1 (6 bases). The length of the CDR3 is 14 residues. The V and J ends lost 9 bases and 5 bases respectively, with 20 bases between them. Germline V gene lookup returns CDR1 MNHNS and CDR2 SASEGT. The CDR3 DNA sequence: TGTGCCAGTGGGATCTTCAGGGGTGGAAACGAGCAGTACTTC. Amino acid sequence: CASGIFRGGNEQYF.

This sequence joins TRBV5-5 and TRBJ1-4; 7 bases are shared with TRBD1. The CDR3 loop spans 17 amino acids. Unmatched junction bases numbered 16, after V lost 3 bases and J lost 8 bases. Germline assignment: CDR1 SGHKS and CDR2 YYEKEE (reference sequence). CDR3: CASSSKVVGQRPEKLFF. The CDR3 nucleotides are TGTGCCAGCAGCTCGAAGGTGGTGGGACAGCGCCCCGAAAAACTGTTTTTT. Full variable domain (outside the CDR3, taken from reference TRBV5-5 and TRBJ1-4): DAGVTQSPTHLIKTRGQQVTLRCSPISGHKSVSWYQQVLGQGPQFIFQYYEKEERGRGNFPDRFSARQFPNYSSELNVNALLLGDSALYLCASSSKVVGQRPEKLFFGSGTQLSVL.

The chain recombines TRBV12-5 with TRBJ2-1, with no clear D. The germline V and J ends were trimmed by 5 bases and 7 bases, with 15 bases remaining between them. The V gene's germline CDR1 is LGHNT and CDR2 FRNRAP. The CDR3 has 14 residues. CDR3 region: CASGPLLRVNEQFF. The CDR3 region has the DNA TGTGCTAGTGGTCCTCTTCTTCGGGTGAATGAGCAGTTCTTC. Based on the CDR3 plus reference TRBV12-5 and TRBJ2-1, the full variable domain is DARVTQTPRHKVTEMGQEVTMRCQPILGHNTVFWYRQTMMQGLELLAYFRNRAPLDDSGMPKDRFSAEMPDATLATLKIQPSEPRDSAVYFCASGPLLRVNEQFFGPGTRLTVL.

As concerns this clone: A read error may account for a junction end that differs from germline. The rearrangement joins TRBV2 to TRBJ1-2, with D tentatively TRBD1 (5 bases). The germline gives CDR1 SNHLY, CDR2 FYNNEI. The CDR3 spans 13 residues. CDR3 sequence (DNA): TGTGCCAGCAGCCACCGACAGTACTACGGCTACACCTTC. Amino acids: CASSHRQYYGYTF.

V is TRBV11-3 and J is TRBJ2-3; 7 positions match TRBD1. The germline gives CDR1 SGHNT, CDR2 YENEEA. The CDR3 contains 13 residues. Trimming cost V 5 bases and J 4 bases; bases outside gene matches: 3. The CDR3 region is CASSTGAADTQYF. The CDR3 DNA is TGTGCCAGCAGCACAGGGGCTGCAGATACGCAGTATTTT. The full variable domain, in which reference TRBV11-3 and TRBJ2-3 provide the parts outside the CDR3, is EAGVVQSPRYKIIEKKQPVAFWCNPISGHNTLYWYLQNLGQGPELLIRYENEEAVDDSQLPKDRFSAERLKGVDSTLKIQPAELGDSAVYLCASSTGAADTQYFGPGTRLTVL.

J is TRBJ1-2 and V is TRBV19; 9 nucleotides line up with TRBD1. The CDR3 extends over 13 amino acids. Germline V gene lookup returns CDR1 LNHDA and CDR2 SQIVND (reference sequence). Losses at the gene ends were 4 bases for V and 6 bases for J; bases not matched to a gene: 3. CDR3 residues: CASSKRTGDGYTF. DNA of the CDR3: TGTGCCAGTAGTAAACGGACAGGGGATGGCTACACCTTC.

The chain carries TRBV2 and TRBJ1-1; 9 bases agree with TRBD1. Germline loops: CDR1 SNHLY, CDR2 FYNNEI. V shed 5 bases and J 2 bases; nucleotides not matched to a gene: 6. This CDR3 has 15 amino acids. Here the CDR3 reads CASSPPGQGNTEAFF. The DNA of the CDR3 is TGTGCCAGCAGTCCTCCGGGACAGGGAAACACTGAAGCTTTCTTT.

The chain uses TRBV9 and TRBJ2-7; TRBD2 matches at 9 bases. Germline CDR1 and CDR2: SGDLS and YYNGEE. The CDR3 has 15 amino acids. The V and J ends lost 4 bases and 0 bases, in that order; junction bases with no gene match: 5. In nucleotides, the CDR3 is TGTGCCAGCAGCCCGACTAGCGGAAGCTCCTACGAGCAGTACTTC. It encodes CASSPTSGSSYEQYF. The whole variable domain, filled in from reference TRBV9 and TRBJ2-7, reads DSGVTQTPKHLITATGQRVTLRCSPRSGDLSVYWYQQSLDQGLQFLIQYYNGEERAKGNILERFSAQQFPDLHSELNLSSLELGDSALYFCASSPTSGSSYEQYFGPGTRLTVT.

This chain joins TRBV5-1 and TRBJ1-4; TRBD1 is a possible D gene (5 bases). CDR3 size: 15 residues. Germline V gene data show CDR1 as SGHRS and CDR2 as YFSETQ. The germline V and J ends were trimmed by 4 bases and 4 bases, with 14 bases remaining between them. This chain's CDR3 is CASSLNTGGNEKLFF. CDR3 in DNA: TGCGCCAGCAGCCTGAACACGGGGGGTAATGAAAAACTGTTTTTT.

V gene TRBV4-1 combines with J gene TRBJ2-3; 9 positions match TRBD1. CDR1 and CDR2 from the germline V gene are MGHRA and YSYEKL. After removal of 4 bases from V and 0 bases from J, the junction contained 2 bases not matched to a gene. The CDR3 is 15 residues long. The CDR3 loop reads CASSRTGASTDTQYF. CDR3 bases: TGCGCCAGCAGCCGGACAGGGGCTAGCACAGATACGCAGTATTTT.

Only a few counts were recorded for this clone. This chain links TRBV6-1 with TRBJ1-2, with a tentative D call TRBD1 (6 bases). From germline, CDR1 is MNHNS and CDR2 SASEGT. V shed 6 bases and J shed 8 bases, with 19 bases lying between them. The CDR3 has 14 residues. Here the CDR3 DNA reads TGTGCCAGCAGCTCCCAGGGGTCTCGGAGGGGCTACACCTTC. Its protein product is CASSSQGSRRGYTF.

The chain recombines TRBV6-6 with TRBJ2-5; 7 positions match TRBD1. The ends lost 4 bases at V and 1 base at J; junction bases unmatched: 3. The CDR3 length is 14 residues. Germline V lookup: CDR1 MNHNY, CDR2 SVGAGI (reference sequence). This chain's CDR3 is CASSWDRPQETQYF. CDR3 nucleotides: TGTGCCAGCAGTTGGGACAGACCCCAAGAGACCCAGTACTTC.

The rearrangement joins TRBV30 to TRBJ2-3, with 8 nucleotides matching TRBD2. Germline V gene data show CDR1 as GTSNPN and CDR2 as SVGIG (reference sequence). J was trimmed by 7 bases and V by 3 bases; bases with no gene match: 6. This CDR3 comprises 13 residues. CDR3 amino acids: CAWREAGAHTQYF. The CDR3 coding sequence is TGTGCCTGGAGAGAAGCGGGAGCCCATACGCAGTATTTT.

V usage is TRBV10-2 and J usage is TRBJ2-1; TRBD2 agrees at 15 bases. The CDR3 sequence is 15 residues long. V was pared by 10 bases and J by 8 bases, with 9 bases of the junction left unmatched. Germline-derived CDR1 and CDR2 are WSHSY and SAAADI. The CDR3 DNA sequence: TGCGCCACCGGTGCCGGGACTAGCGGGAGGTATGAGCAGTTCTTC. This translates into CATGAGTSGRYEQFF.

The rearrangement uses TRBV28 and TRBJ1-2; D not resolved. Deletions cut 7 bases from V and 4 bases from J, with 10 bases between. The germline CDR1 and CDR2 sequences are MDHEN and SYDVKM. The CDR3 extends over 12 amino acids. CDR3: CASTLPGYGYTF. The CDR3 coding sequence is TGTGCCAGCACCCTTCCGGGCTATGGCTACACCTTC.

This chain links TRBV21-1 with TRBJ2-7; the table's D gene call, TRBD1, was not cross checked with the DNA. TRBV21-1 is a recognized pseudogene. The CDR3 is made up of 16 amino acids. CDR3 bases: TGTGCCAGCAGCAAGGGGACAGGGGGCGGCTCCTACGAGCAGTACTTC. It specifies CASSKGTGGGSYEQYF.

This clone was observed a single time. This chain uses TRBV7-2 with TRBJ1-1; unclear D gene. CDR3 length: 15 amino acids. Germline CDR1 SGHTA, CDR2 FQGNSA. Between the trimmed V and J ends, which lost 1 base and 0 bases, there was a span of 9 bases. The CDR3 region has the DNA TGTGCCAGCAGCTTAGTTTGGACTATGAACACTGAAGCTTTCTTT. Translated: CASSLVWTMNTEAFF.

The genes are TRBV27 and TRBJ2-1, with 14 bases fitting TRBD2. The CDR3 runs 15 residues. The germline CDR1 and CDR2 sequences are MNHEY and SMNVEV (reference sequence). V was pared by 5 bases and J by 9 bases, with 6 bases of the junction left unmatched. The CDR3 DNA is TGTGCCAGCAGTCTCGGACTAGCGGGAGGTAGTGAGCAGTTCTTC. It is translated as CASSLGLAGGSEQFF.

This clone was found once. This chain joins TRBV2 and TRBJ2-7, with D maybe TRBD2 (6 bases). The CDR3 length is 12 residues. Trimming removed 6 bases from V and 3 bases from J, with 9 bases in between. Germline CDR1 and CDR2: SNHLY and FYNNEI. CDR3 amino acids: CASSPGDYEQYF. In DNA, the CDR3 is TGTGCCAGCAGCCCGGGAGACTACGAGCAGTACTTC.

The chain uses TRBV19 and TRBJ1-1, with D hard to call. Trimming removed 6 bases at V and 0 bases at J, with 14 bases between. CDR3 length: 15 residues. CDR1 is LNHDA, CDR2 SQIVND, per germline (reference sequence). The CDR3 loop reads CASSVGRSMNTEAFF. The CDR3 DNA reads as TGTGCCAGTAGCGTGGGCAGGTCGATGAACACTGAAGCTTTCTTT.

The chain joins TRBV25-1 to TRBJ2-5; TRBD1 aligns across 8 bases. The CDR3 sequence is 16 residues long. From germline, CDR1 is MGHDK and CDR2 SYGVNS. V lost 3 bases, J lost 4 bases, and 10 bases stayed unmatched. CDR3 region: CASSEIGQGRGETQYF. The CDR3 DNA sequence: TGTGCCAGCAGTGAGATCGGACAGGGTAGAGGAGAGACCCAGTACTTC. Full variable domain (remainder filled in from reference TRBV25-1 and TRBJ2-5): EADIYQTPRYLVIGTGKKITLECSQTMGHDKMYWYQQDPGMELHLIHYSYGVNSTEKGDLSSESTVSRIRTEHFPLTLESARPSHTSQYLCASSEIGQGRGETQYFGPGTRLLVL.